This T cell receptor (beta chain) was observed in a study of T cell responses to AZD1222 COVID-19 vaccine. Study-wide results and caveats: Of the AZD1222 recipients, only 5 or 6 were seropositive at baseline. Spike-specific TCR repertoires showed rising breadth and depth after two AZD1222 doses.

From germline, CDR1 is KGHSH and CDR2 LQKENI. This CDR3 comprises 14 residues. The V end was cut by 3 bases, the J end by 0 bases, with 9 bases between. The repertoire was sequenced with immunoSEQ multiplex PCR; TCRdb's copy has only in-frame clones and lacks some. Of about 35,000 clones listed, over 75% are singletons. Regarding this clone: Antigen unknown.

This rearrangement joins TRBV18 to TRBJ2-7; possible D gene TRBD2, 5 bases. The origin of this receptor is an adult who received the AZD1222 COVID-19 vaccine. The starting material was peripheral blood, obtained 28 days after the second AZD1222 dose. CDR3 sequence: CASSPSRDSYEQYF. CDR3 coding DNA: TGTGCCAGCTCACCGTCACGGGACTCCTACGAGCAGTACTTC.